In its sample, the clone carrying this T cell receptor (beta chain) was seen many times. These data originate in a study of T cells in Graves' hyperthyroidism and ophthalmopathy. Amplification of TCR beta CDR3 regions was performed using RNA transcripts as template. The HTBI set primed first-round TCR CDR3 RT-PCR. TCRdb re-called the multiplex PCR reads with MiXCR, one entry per CDR3 protein. This sample has hundreds of thousands of distinct CDR3 sequences, with about 16% found just once. CDR3 length: 12 amino acids. J gave up 9 bases and V 3 bases, and 4 bases lay outside the gene matches. The sample was blood. This chain connects TRBV12-3 or TRBV12-4 to TRBJ1-2, with TRBD1 identical over 7 bases. The clonotype originates from a woman younger than 45 with Graves' hyperthyroidism. CDR3 DNA sequence: TGTGCCAGCAGTTTGCAGGGGGATAGCTACACCTTC. Translating it yields CASSLQGDSYTF.